This T cell receptor beta chain originates from a study of T cell repertoires in cytomegalovirus infection. V trimming: 3 bases; J trimming: 2 bases; junction bases outside the gene matches: 6. Germline lookup yields CDR1 SGHRS and CDR2 YFSETQ. The CDR3 totals 16 residues. Points on this clonotype: Its antigen is not identified.

From the reads, TCRdb called clonotypes with MiXCR, one entry per CDR3 protein. Of approximately 120,000 distinct CDR3 sequences in the sample, about 31% are singletons; the top ten hold roughly 53%. The clonotype was recovered from a human donor in good health (CMV status not recorded). Some clones in this sample may be carry-over from other donors' samples. The material was CD8+ T cells from cultured PBMCs, obtained from culture after CMV antigen stimulation. V is TRBV5-1 and J is TRBJ2-5, with 11 bases fitting TRBD2. The CDR3 region has the DNA TGCGCCAGCAGCTCCGGACTAGCGGGTAGACAAGAGACCCAGTACTTC. Protein: CASSSGLAGRQETQYF.